The sequence of this T cell receptor (beta chain) was determined in a study of T cell responses to AZD1222 COVID-19 vaccine. Generated by immunoSEQ multiplex PCR, the TCRdb table keeps only in-frame clones and is missing some. Among roughly 100,000 clones listed, 80% to 90% were seen once. The sequence was collected from an adult who received the AZD1222 COVID-19 vaccine. Sequenced material: peripheral blood, taken 28 days after the second AZD1222 dose.

The CDR3 DNA reads as TGTGCCAGCAGTCCCCTCCGGGACAGGGTGAACACTGAAGCTTTCTTT. This translates into CASSPLRDRVNTEAFF. The rearrangement links TRBV6-2 or TRBV6-3 to TRBJ1-1, with TRBD1 identical over 9 bases. The V gene's germline CDR1 is MNHEY and CDR2 SVGEGT. The ends lost 5 bases at V and 0 bases at J; junction bases unmatched: 7. The CDR3 covers 16 residues.